This TCR beta chain emerged from a study of blood T cell repertoires in COVID-19. The overall study: Whether acute or convalescent, the COVID-19 samples came from the United States, Italy and Spain. PBMCs, B-cell-depleted T cells, or T cells provided the cDNA or gDNA that made up the material.

V was shortened by 4 bases and J by 0 bases, with 16 bases between the two germline ends. CDR3 length: 16 residues. From germline, CDR1 is MNHEY and CDR2 SVGAGI. Original handling: Amplification of reference gene primers provided the estimated nucleated cell counts. TCRdb's table, derived via immunoSEQ multiplex PCR, lists solely in-frame clones and lacks some. That table furnishes V, J and clone size, whereas the DNA furnished D and trimming. This table holds under 50,000 clones, more than 90% found once. The rearrangement uses TRBV6-5 and TRBJ2-7, with D possibly being TRBD1 (5 bases). Material: peripheral blood. This TCR was sampled from a man aged 70 or older with active COVID-19. CDR3 in amino acids: CASSLSRQGSSYEQYF. CDR3 bases: TGTGCCAGCAGTTTATCCCGGCAGGGCAGCTCCTACGAGCAGTACTTC.